Below are 20 T cell receptor beta chains sequenced from a single sample in a study of technical replicates of blood from a few donors. The protocol was immunoSEQ multiplex PCR, while the TCRdb copy is restricted to in-frame clones and leaves out a portion. The sample holds about 64,000 clones, around 88% seen once. Sequenced input: PBMCs. The receptors were gathered from a human donor in good health. Some clones in this sample may be carry-over from other donors' samples.

The chain uses TRBV5-1 and TRBJ2-2; D is perhaps TRBD2 (6 bases). CDR3 length: 15 residues. Germline CDR1 is SGHRS and CDR2 is YFSETQ. The V end was cut by 0 bases, the J end by 0 bases, with 6 bases between. CDR3: CASSLGGTNTGELFF. The CDR3 nucleotides read TGCGCCAGCAGCTTGGGCGGGACGAACACCGGGGAGCTGTTTTTT.

J is TRBJ2-2 and V is TRBV4-2; 8 bases agree with TRBD1. V shed 3 bases, J shed 5 bases, and the junction held 5 bases outside the gene matches. There are 15 residues in the CDR3. Germline lookup yields CDR1 LGHNA and CDR2 YNFKEQ. CDR3 residues: CASSHGTGDTGELFF. CDR3 coding DNA: TGTGCCAGCAGCCACGGGACAGGAGATACCGGGGAGCTGTTTTTT.

This sequence joins TRBV19 and TRBJ2-2; 7 positions match TRBD2. Germline trimming cut 4 bases from V and 3 bases from J; bases unmatched to any gene: 5. CDR3 length equals 15 residues. The germline V gene encodes CDR1 LNHDA and CDR2 SQIVND (reference sequence). In nucleotides, the CDR3 is TGTGCCAGTAGTACGGGCGGGAGATACACCGGGGAGCTGTTTTTT. The encoded protein is CASSTGGRYTGELFF. The variable domain in full, with the rest retrieved from reference TRBV19 and TRBJ2-2, is DGGITQSPKYLFRKEGQNVTLSCEQNLNHDAMYWYRQDPGQGLRLIYYSQIVNDFQKGDIAEGYSVSREKKESFPLTVTSAQKNPTAFYLCASSTGGRYTGELFFGEGSRLTVL.

The CDR3 region is CASSPLPAGTGELFF. The CDR3 coding sequence is TGTGCCAGCTCACCCCTCCCCGCAGGGACCGGGGAGCTGTTTTTT. This chain links TRBV18 with TRBJ2-2; D perhaps matches TRBD1 (5 bases). The CDR3 is 15 amino acids. Trimming pared 3 bases from V and 5 bases from J, leaving 13 bases between. Germline loops: CDR1 KGHSH, CDR2 LQKENI.

Comment on this clone: No DNA is shown, since the ends of the CDR3 on it are uncertain; the CDR3 is the one TCRdb lists. The chain is built from TRBV30 and TRBJ2-7; the table gives TRBD1 as D, unverified against the DNA. The CDR3 comprises 13 residues, both ends counted. Germline V gene lookup returns CDR1 GTSNPN and CDR2 SVGIG (reference sequence). Here the CDR3 reads CAWSPWGQGSEYF.

CDR3 coding DNA: TGTGCCAGCAGCTTTCCCGGGGGGAGGAGCACAGATACGCAGTATTTT. Translation: CASSFPGGRSTDTQYF. V and J are TRBV5-4 and TRBJ2-3; 7 nucleotides match TRBD2. Trimming at V came to 2 bases and at J to 0 bases, leaving 6 bases not matched to a gene. Looked up from germline, CDR1 is SGHNT and CDR2 is YYREEE (reference sequence). The CDR3 covers 16 residues.

This chain connects TRBV4-3 to TRBJ2-7, with 9 bases matching TRBD1. This CDR3 has 16 residues. Germline V gives CDR1 LGHNA, CDR2 YSLEER. The V and J ends lost 0 bases and 5 bases, in that order; junction bases with no gene match: 8. The CDR3: CASSQEEGTGKDEQYF. CDR3 DNA: TGCGCCAGCAGCCAAGAAGAGGGGACAGGGAAGGACGAGCAGTACTTC.

The rearrangement links TRBV11-1 to TRBJ2-7, with TRBD1 matching over 7 bases. The junction had 12 bases not matched to a gene; V was cut back by 2 bases and J by 5 bases. This CDR3 has 16 amino acids. Per the germline V gene, CDR1 is SGHAT and CDR2 is FQDESV (reference sequence). The CDR3 reads CASSLTVVGGFDEQYF. The CDR3 DNA reads TGTGCCAGCAGCTTAACGGTCGTAGGGGGCTTCGACGAGCAGTACTTC.

The chain links TRBV12-5 to TRBJ2-1; TRBD1 matches at 8 bases. The CDR3 sequence is 15 residues long. The V segment lost 6 bases and the J segment 5 bases; nucleotides outside the gene matches: 9. CDR1 is LGHNT, CDR2 FRNRAP, per germline. The CDR3, as DNA: TGTGCTAGTGGCACCGGGACAGGTGGGGACAATGAGCAGTTCTTC. It is translated as CASGTGTGGDNEQFF.

J is TRBJ2-1 and V is TRBV7-2, with D tentatively TRBD1 (5 bases). The CDR3 spans 12 residues. The V end was cut by 1 base, the J end by 10 bases, with 8 bases between. Germline lookup yields CDR1 SGHTA and CDR2 FQGNSA. CDR3 coding DNA: TGTGCCAGCAGCTTAGAGACAGCCGAGCAGTTCTTC. Translated: CASSLETAEQFF.

This rearrangement joins TRBV5-4 to TRBJ2-5; D gene unclear. V lost 0 bases to trimming and J lost 5 bases, with 11 bases between them. This CDR3 spans 14 amino acids. Germline V lookup: CDR1 SGHNT, CDR2 YYREEE (reference sequence). CDR3 sequence (DNA): TGTGCCAGCAGCTTGGCCCGAACAGCCGAGACCCAGTACTTC. Translating gives CASSLARTAETQYF.

The chain carries TRBV12-5 and TRBJ2-7; no clear D. This CDR3 comprises 13 residues. Trimming shortened V by 1 base and J by 2 bases, and 6 bases separated the two germline ends. Germline V lookup: CDR1 LGHNT, CDR2 FRNRAP. The CDR3 reads CASGLDRPYEQYF. Written as DNA, the CDR3 is TGTGCTAGTGGTTTGGACAGACCCTACGAGCAGTACTTC.

The chain uses TRBV7-9 and TRBJ1-5; 7 bases match TRBD1. V dropped 6 bases and J dropped 5; count of bases not matched to a gene: 4. This CDR3 comprises 13 residues. Germline V lookup: CDR1 SEHNR, CDR2 FQNEAQ (reference sequence). The CDR3 reads CASSPDRDQPQHF. CDR3 coding DNA: TGTGCCAGCAGTCCAGACAGGGATCAGCCCCAGCATTTT.

This clone turned up a few times. V and J are TRBV4-2 and TRBJ2-2; TRBD2 is a possible D gene (6 bases). Germline V gene sequence: CDR1 LGHNA, CDR2 YNFKEQ. Between the trimmed V and J ends, which lost 1 base and 6 bases, there was a span of 12 bases. This CDR3 is 15 amino acids long. The CDR3 sequence: CASSQVWGEAGELFF. CDR3 coding DNA: TGTGCCAGCAGCCAAGTCTGGGGGGAGGCCGGGGAGCTGTTTTTT.

This clone was recorded only once. The chain carries TRBV4-1 and TRBJ2-1; TRBD2 matches at 9 bases. Germline CDR1 reads MGHRA; CDR2 reads YSYEKL. J lost 0 bases, V lost 1 base, and 4 bases had no gene match. This CDR3 spans 17 amino acids. The DNA for the CDR3 is TGCGCCAGCAGCCAAGTCATAGCGGGGGACTCCTACAATGAGCAGTTCTTC. It codes for CASSQVIAGDSYNEQFF.

The chain carries TRBV4-2 and TRBJ2-7, with TRBD2 matching over 8 bases. V gave up 6 bases and J gave up 7 bases; unmatched junction bases: 5. CDR1 is LGHNA and CDR2 is YNFKEQ in the germline V gene. This CDR3 contains 12 residues. CDR3 amino acids: CASSLAGGEQYF. The CDR3 region has the DNA TGTGCCAGCAGTCTAGCGGGCGGGGAGCAGTACTTC.

V gene TRBV7-2 combines with J gene TRBJ2-2, with D unclear. Trimming shortened V by 5 bases and J by 2 bases, and 9 bases separated the two germline ends. The CDR3 contains 14 residues. Germline-derived CDR1 and CDR2 are SGHTA and FQGNSA. Written as DNA, the CDR3 is TGTGCCAGCAGCCAAAGCTACAACACCGGGGAGCTGTTTTTT. This sequence encodes CASSQSYNTGELFF.

The chain employs TRBV2 and TRBJ2-3; a possible D gene is TRBD1 (6 bases). This CDR3 region has 16 residues. With 4 bases removed from V and 1 base from J, the gap between germline ends came to 15 bases. CDR1 SNHLY and CDR2 FYNNEI come from the germline V gene. The CDR3 nucleotides read TGTGCCAGCAGTGTTGGGACACAGCCCCGCACAGATACGCAGTATTTT. Encoded protein: CASSVGTQPRTDTQYF.

This rearrangement joins TRBV2 to TRBJ2-2, with 14 bases that match TRBD2. Looked up from germline, CDR1 is SNHLY and CDR2 is FYNNEI. CDR3 length: 14 amino acids. The V gene end was trimmed by 8 bases and the J gene end by 5 bases; junction bases not matched to a gene: 1. CDR3 sequence (DNA): TGTGCCAGCCGGACTAGCGGGGGGACCGGGGAGCTGTTTTTT. Its protein is CASRTSGGTGELFF.

The rearrangement links TRBV11-2 to TRBJ2-1, with D hard to call. V shed 5 bases and J shed 8 bases, with 13 bases lying between them. The CDR3 spans 13 residues. Germline V gives CDR1 SGHAT, CDR2 FQNNGV. CDR3 amino acids: CASSPRGVDEQFF. CDR3 nucleotides: TGTGCCAGCAGCCCCCGCGGTGTGGATGAGCAGTTCTTC.